Below are 31 T cell receptor beta chains sequenced from a single sample in a study of cytomegalovirus exposure and HLA in healthy donors. A multiplex PCR was run with 60 Vbeta primers and 13 Jbeta primers. The table came from immunoSEQ multiplex PCR; TCRdb's copy has only in-frame clones and leaves some out. The repertoire holds approximately 160,000 clones, around 68% seen once, with roughly 1.4% in the top ten. Sequenced material: PBMCs. The receptors were sampled from a man between 45 and 60 years old in good health and CMV-seronegative.

The DNA of the CDR3 is TGTGCCAGCAGCGTTCACAGGACGGGGAACACTGAAGCTTTCTTT. It translates to CASSVHRTGNTEAFF. The gene calls are TRBV9 and TRBJ1-1; D perhaps matches TRBD1 (5 bases). CDR3 length: 15 amino acids. V shed 2 bases and J shed 1 base, with 12 bases lying between them. The germline CDR1 and CDR2 sequences are SGDLS and YYNGEE.

This rearrangement joins TRBV4-1 to TRBJ1-2; TRBD1 might be the D (5 bases). This CDR3 spans 14 amino acids. CDR1 is MGHRA and CDR2 is YSYEKL in the germline V gene. V shed 1 base and J shed 1 base, with 7 bases lying between them. The CDR3 here is CASSQVGGNYGYTF. DNA of the CDR3: TGCGCCAGCAGCCAAGTGGGGGGTAACTATGGCTACACCTTC.

The chain uses TRBV2 and TRBJ1-6; possibly TRBD1 for D (6 bases). Trimming pared 7 bases from V and 1 base from J, leaving 14 bases between. The CDR3 loop spans 16 amino acids. CDR1 SNHLY and CDR2 FYNNEI come from the germline V gene. This CDR3 reads CASTYRVLSYNSPLHF. CDR3 in DNA: TGTGCCAGCACTTACAGGGTCTTGTCCTATAATTCACCCCTCCACTTT.

The chain has TRBV7-9 and TRBJ2-1, with 10 bases matching TRBD1. This CDR3 comprises 15 residues. V shed 3 bases and J 7 bases; nucleotides not matched to a gene: 6. Germline CDR1 SEHNR, CDR2 FQNEAQ (reference sequence). The CDR3 DNA reads TGTGCCAGCAGCTTCGGGACAGGGGCCTTGAATGAGCAGTTCTTC. Translating it yields CASSFGTGALNEQFF.

This clone was observed once. As DNA, the CDR3 is TGTGCCAGCAGTTTGGGGGGATTTTTCCTAGGGACTAATGAAAAACTGTTTTTT. Protein product: CASSLGGFFLGTNEKLFF. The J gene is TRBJ1-4, the V gene TRBV28; possibly TRBD1 for D (5 bases). Between the trimmed V and J ends, which lost 3 bases and 2 bases, there was a span of 19 bases. CDR3 length: 18 amino acids. CDR1 and CDR2 from the germline V gene are MDHEN and SYDVKM.

The chain is built from TRBV20-1 and TRBJ1-2; D not certain. Looked up from germline, CDR1 is DFQATT and CDR2 is SNEGSKA (reference sequence). Trimming took 7 bases from V and 5 from J, leaving 11 bases between them. This CDR3 region has 11 residues. CDR3 nucleotides: TGCAGTGTAGGTGCGGGGTATGGCTACACCTTC. Protein product: CSVGAGYGYTF.

This chain uses TRBV5-1 with TRBJ1-6; possible D gene TRBD1, 6 bases. CDR1 SGHRS and CDR2 YFSETQ come from the germline V gene. Trimming removed 0 bases from V and 6 bases from J, with 13 bases in between. CDR3 length: 16 residues. CDR3 protein: CASSLAGGAGNSPLHF. For the CDR3, the DNA is TGCGCCAGCAGCTTGGCTGGGGGCGCGGGTAATTCACCCCTCCACTTT.

The gene calls are TRBV6-5 and TRBJ2-7; possibly TRBD2 for D (7 bases). Germline CDR1 MNHEY, CDR2 SVGAGI. The V and J ends lost 6 bases and 0 bases respectively, with 15 bases between them. This CDR3 spans 15 amino acids. DNA for the CDR3: TGTGCCAGCAGCCCCGGGGGGCGAATCTCCTACGAGCAGTACTTC. Encoded protein: CASSPGGRISYEQYF.

A single count supports this clone. Other nucleotide sequences from this sample produce the same CDR3. The V gene is TRBV5-1, the J gene TRBJ1-4, with TRBD1 identical over 7 bases. This CDR3 comprises 14 residues. Per the germline V gene, CDR1 is SGHRS and CDR2 is YFSETQ. V shed 0 bases and J 7 bases; nucleotides not matched to a gene: 3. In DNA, the CDR3 is TGCGCCAGCAGCTTGGGGCAGGGGGGTGAAAAACTGTTTTTT. Translated: CASSLGQGGEKLFF.

This clone has only a few counts. CDR3 bases: TGCAGCGTTAAGGCAGGGGTGAGCGAGCAGTACTTC. Translated, it gives CSVKAGVSEQYF. This chain connects TRBV29-1 to TRBJ2-7; possible D gene TRBD1, 6 bases. Germline lookup yields CDR1 SQVTM and CDR2 ANQGSEA. The CDR3 is 12 residues long. V lost 5 bases and J 6 bases, leaving 14 bases between the germline ends.

There are a few counts of this clone. The chain has TRBV15 and TRBJ2-7; D perhaps matches TRBD1 (6 bases). Per the germline V gene, CDR1 is LNHNV and CDR2 is YYDKDF (reference sequence). V lost 1 base and J lost 5, with 15 bases in between. The CDR3 has 15 amino acids. The CDR3 nucleotides read TGTGCCACCAGCAGAGTCGGCAGGGGTGGGCACGAGCAGTACTTC. Its translation is CATSRVGRGGHEQYF.

Notes on this clone: The CDR3 does not end in the conserved phenylalanine or tryptophan, so this is likely a read error. The chain employs TRBV13 and TRBJ2-7; 11 positions agree with TRBD2. Unmatched junction bases numbered 1, after V lost 4 bases and J lost 2 bases. The CDR3 totals 14 residues. Germline values: CDR1 PRHDT, CDR2 FYEKMQ (reference sequence). In DNA form, the CDR3 reads TGTGCCAGCAGCTATAGCGGGGGGGCCTACGAGCAGTACCTC. It codes for CASSYSGGAYEQYL.

This clone came up a few times. This chain joins TRBV9 and TRBJ2-1, with 10 bases fitting TRBD2. CDR1 and CDR2 (germline): SGDLS, YYNGEE. The CDR3 has 16 residues. J lost 6 bases, V lost 4 bases, and 10 bases had no gene match. This CDR3 is CASSLKSGGAVNEQFF. The CDR3 DNA follows: TGTGCCAGCAGCTTGAAGAGCGGGGGGGCCGTCAATGAGCAGTTCTTC. The full variable domain, rest sourced from reference TRBV9 and TRBJ2-1, is DSGVTQTPKHLITATGQRVTLRCSPRSGDLSVYWYQQSLDQGLQFLIQYYNGEERAKGNILERFSAQQFPDLHSELNLSSLELGDSALYFCASSLKSGGAVNEQFFGPGTRLTVL.

This clone turned up a few times. The chain has TRBV18 and TRBJ2-1, with 8 bases lining up with TRBD1. The CDR3 has 16 residues. Trimming cost V 3 bases and J 4 bases; bases outside gene matches: 8. Germline lookup yields CDR1 KGHSH and CDR2 LQKENI. The CDR3 DNA follows: TGTGCCAGCTCACCCCCGGGCAGGGGGCAGTACAATGAGCAGTTCTTC. Encoded protein: CASSPPGRGQYNEQFF.

The rearrangement joins TRBV19 to TRBJ1-3, with a tentative D call TRBD1 (6 bases). In germline, CDR1 is LNHDA, CDR2 SQIVND (reference sequence). Trimming shortened V by 4 bases and J by 0 bases, and 13 bases separated the two germline ends. CDR3 length equals 16 residues. CDR3 nucleotides: TGTGCCAGTAGTAGTACAGGGACCTCCTCTGGAAACACCATATATTTT. Encoded protein: CASSSTGTSSGNTIYF.

The chain recombines TRBV19 with TRBJ2-2, with 7 bases fitting TRBD1. Germline lookup yields CDR1 LNHDA and CDR2 SQIVND (reference sequence). Trimming removed 10 bases from V and 7 bases from J; junction bases left unmatched: 15. This CDR3 contains 15 residues. This CDR3 is CATKRDSGRSGELFF. CDR3 bases: TGTGCCACCAAAAGGGACAGCGGAAGGAGCGGGGAGCTGTTTTTT.

A few counts support this clone. This chain links TRBV9 with TRBJ1-1; 7 bases agree with TRBD1. CDR3 length: 16 residues. J gave up 3 bases and V 4 bases, and 12 bases lay outside the gene matches. Looked up from germline, CDR1 is SGDLS and CDR2 is YYNGEE. This CDR3 reads CASSPGDSLFYTEAFF. CDR3 sequence (DNA): TGTGCCAGCAGCCCGGGGGACAGCCTGTTTTACACTGAAGCTTTCTTT.

The chain links TRBV5-1 to TRBJ1-3; TRBD1 might be the D (5 bases). Trimming left V 3 bases short and J 0 bases short, with 10 bases between. CDR1 is SGHRS and CDR2 is YFSETQ in the germline V gene. The CDR3 runs 15 residues. CDR3: CASSSGPYSGNTIYF. DNA of the CDR3: TGCGCCAGCAGCTCAGGGCCTTACTCTGGAAACACCATATATTTT.

V usage is TRBV23-1 and J usage is TRBJ2-7; D is perhaps TRBD1 (5 bases). TRBV23-1 is an ORF; its function is uncertain. The CDR3 is 14 amino acids. V dropped 8 bases and J dropped 1 base, with 15 bases sitting between them. In DNA, the CDR3 is TGCGCCAGCCCCCCCCAGGGCAATTCCTACGAGCAGTACTTC. Translation: CASPPQGNSYEQYF.

The chain combines TRBV19 with TRBJ2-1; 8 bases line up with TRBD1. This CDR3 comprises 14 residues. Looked up from germline, CDR1 is LNHDA and CDR2 is SQIVND (reference sequence). The trim removed 4 bases at V and 7 bases at J, leaving 6 bases unmatched. Here the CDR3 DNA reads TGTGCCAGTAGTACTCGACAGGGGAGGAATGAGCAGTTCTTC. It specifies CASSTRQGRNEQFF.

The V gene is TRBV5-4, the J gene TRBJ2-3, with 15 bases fitting TRBD2. The V segment lost 3 bases and the J segment 6 bases; nucleotides outside the gene matches: 5. CDR1 is SGHNT and CDR2 is YYREEE in the germline V gene (reference sequence). The CDR3 is 16 residues long. This CDR3 reads CASSWGLAGGMDTQYF. The CDR3 DNA follows: TGTGCCAGCAGCTGGGGACTAGCGGGGGGTATGGATACGCAGTATTTT.

Only a few counts were recorded for this clone. J is TRBJ1-3 and V is TRBV28; TRBD1 agrees at 8 bases. V lost 5 bases and J lost 1; bases outside the gene matches: 4. Per germline, CDR1 MDHEN and CDR2 SYDVKM. The CDR3 totals 15 residues. For the CDR3, the DNA is TGTGCCAGCAGTACAGGGGGGGGATCTGGAAACACCATATATTTT. Its translation: CASSTGGGSGNTIYF.

The chain links TRBV4-1 to TRBJ1-5; D uncertain. Trimming removed 5 bases at V and 3 bases at J, with 17 bases between. Germline CDR1 reads MGHRA; CDR2 reads YSYEKL. The CDR3 is made up of 16 amino acids. CDR3 loop: CASSNVPGAINQPQHF. Written as DNA, the CDR3 is TGCGCCAGCAGCAACGTTCCGGGAGCCATCAATCAGCCCCAGCATTTT.

The chain employs TRBV6-1 and TRBJ1-2; no firm D call. Per germline, CDR1 MNHNS and CDR2 SASEGT. V was cut by 6 bases and J by 5 bases, with 16 bases left in between. The CDR3 extends over 14 amino acids. The CDR3 sequence: CASRTTNSRYGYTF. CDR3 sequence (DNA): TGTGCCAGCAGGACCACGAACAGCCGTTATGGCTACACCTTC.

V gene TRBV6-5 combines with J gene TRBJ1-2; D not certain. The CDR3 is made up of 15 amino acids. The germline V and J ends were trimmed by 0 bases and 4 bases, with 12 bases remaining between them. Germline V gene data show CDR1 as MNHEY and CDR2 as SVGAGI. CDR3 sequence (DNA): TGTGCCAGCAGTTACTCGAATCCGTTTAGCTATGGCTACACCTTC. Translated: CASSYSNPFSYGYTF.

V usage is TRBV28 and J usage is TRBJ1-3; D is unresolved. This CDR3 spans 16 amino acids. CDR1 and CDR2 from the germline V gene are MDHEN and SYDVKM. V lost 5 bases and J 0 bases, leaving 14 bases between the germline ends. Here the CDR3 reads CASSPPGSPSGNTIYF. The CDR3, as DNA: TGTGCCAGCAGTCCCCCGGGGTCCCCCTCTGGAAACACCATATATTTT.

This chain connects TRBV6-5 to TRBJ2-7; 10 nucleotides match TRBD1. The CDR3 has 14 amino acids. The V segment lost 2 bases and the J segment 2 bases; nucleotides outside the gene matches: 0. CDR1 is MNHEY and CDR2 is SVGAGI in the germline V gene. The CDR3: CASSYDRGPYEQYF. The DNA for the CDR3 is TGTGCCAGCAGTTACGACAGGGGGCCCTACGAGCAGTACTTC.

The chain links TRBV10-1 to TRBJ1-2; 7 bases are a match to TRBD1. The CDR3 sequence is 15 residues long. With V trimmed by 3 bases and J by 3 bases, 7 bases remained unmatched. Germline V gives CDR1 WNHNN, CDR2 SYGVQD (reference sequence). The CDR3 protein is CASSDTTGNHYGYTF. CDR3 DNA sequence: TGCGCCAGCAGTGACACGACAGGGAACCACTATGGCTACACCTTC.

J is TRBJ1-2 and V is TRBV28; D is perhaps TRBD1 (6 bases). The CDR3 runs 15 residues. Germline CDR1 reads MDHEN; CDR2 reads SYDVKM. V lost 8 bases and J lost 4, with 20 bases in between. CDR3 DNA sequence: TGTGCCAGCTTAGGGGGGGCCCACCCGTCCTATGGCTACACCTTC. It encodes CASLGGAHPSYGYTF.

This chain connects TRBV10-3 to TRBJ2-3, with a possible D match to TRBD2 (6 bases). CDR1 ENHRY and CDR2 SYGVKD come from the germline V gene. The CDR3 spans 15 residues. The germline V and J ends were trimmed by 3 bases and 3 bases, with 13 bases remaining between them. The CDR3 DNA is TGTGCCATCAGTGAAGCGGGCTCCGGGACAGATACGCAGTATTTT. Encoded protein: CAISEAGSGTDTQYF.

The V gene is TRBV9, the J gene TRBJ1-3; D gene unclear. Germline V lookup: CDR1 SGDLS, CDR2 YYNGEE. The CDR3 loop spans 13 amino acids. Trimming stripped 3 bases from V and 0 bases from J, with 4 bases between. The CDR3 here is CASSGSSGNTIYF. For the CDR3, the DNA is TGTGCCAGCAGCGGTAGCTCTGGAAACACCATATATTTT.